This T cell receptor beta chain was observed in a study of shared clonotypes between healthy human individuals. Overall study context: Samples came from a couple of female and a few male donors aged 18 to 49.

Sequencing used immunoSEQ multiplex PCR; TCRdb keeps in-frame clones, though not all of them. The sample contains hundreds of thousands of clones, 77% of which appear only once. As concerns this clone: The likely explanation is a read error, given a far larger clone one base away.

Germline V gives CDR1 MNHEY, CDR2 SMNVEV (reference sequence). This CDR3 is built from 15 residues. J lost 4 bases, V lost 5 bases, and 9 bases had no gene match. Material: PBMCs. This chain joins TRBV27 and TRBJ2-7; 9 bases are shared with TRBD2. The source is a woman aged 35 to 49 in good health. Some clones in this sample may be carry-over from other donors' samples. Here the CDR3 DNA reads TGTGCCAGCAGTGACTACCTAGCGGGATGGTACGAGCAGTACTTC. Its translation: CASSDYLAGWYEQYF.